This TCR beta chain was found in a study of OX40 agonist ivuxolimab in advanced cancers. About the study: Therapy given before enrollment (anti-PD-1, anti-PD-L1 or anti-CTLA-4) was allowed, and 40% to 50% had some. The study, taken as a whole, reports: Compared with CD4+, CD8+ T cells on average had more expanded clones.

This CDR3 comprises 14 residues. V was trimmed by 6 bases and J by 2 bases, leaving 14 bases between them. Germline values: CDR1 MDHEN, CDR2 SYDVKM. Profiling relied on immunoSEQ multiplex PCR, and the TCRdb table lists in-frame clones only, not all of them. The table has approximately 82,000 clones, approximately 88% seen once. Comment on this clone: Antigen specificity is unknown.

The chain has TRBV28 and TRBJ2-7, with D maybe TRBD2 (6 bases). Sequences were derived from CD4+ or CD8+ T cells sorted from blood, sampled in a trial of the OX40 agonist ivuxolimab. The origin of this receptor is an adult with an advanced solid tumor such as melanoma, head and neck, liver or kidney cancer. The CDR3 sequence is CASSQGGHAYEQYF. DNA of the CDR3: TGTGCCAGCAGCCAGGGAGGACACGCCTACGAGCAGTACTTC. Full variable domain (rest looked up from reference TRBV28 and TRBJ2-7): DVKVTQSSRYLVKRTGEKVFLECVQDMDHENMFWYRQDPGLGLRLIYFSYDVKMKEKGDIPEGYSVSREKKERFSLILESASTNQTSMYLCASSQGGHAYEQYFGPGTRLTVT.